The clone carrying this TCR beta chain was counted only a few times. These data belong to a study of blood T cell repertoires in COVID-19. Study details: The cDNA or gDNA used as material had been derived from T cells, B-cell-depleted T cells, or PBMCs.

Clones were sequenced by immunoSEQ multiplex PCR, and TCRdb holds only the in-frame ones, with some missing. Of 45,000 or so clones listed, about 84% are singletons. Germline V CDR1 and CDR2: GTSNPN, SVGIG (reference sequence). The CDR3 length is 16 residues. The J segment lost 7 bases and the V segment lost 2 bases, leaving 11 bases of the junction unmatched. The receptor was derived from a woman aged 55-69 years with acute or convalescent COVID-19. Sequenced sample: peripheral blood. This chain links TRBV30 with TRBJ2-5; 12 nucleotides match TRBD1. CDR3 amino acids: CAWSRSMGQGAGTQYF. The CDR3, as DNA: TGTGCCTGGAGTCGATCCATGGGACAGGGGGCTGGGACCCAGTACTTC.